A selection of T cell receptor beta chains follows, all from one sample in a study of blood T cell repertoires in COVID-19. Here immunoSEQ multiplex PCR was the method, and the copy in TCRdb shows in-frame clones only, minus some. Among under 200,000 clones listed, 88% were seen once. What was sequenced was peripheral blood. The origin of the receptors is a man between 50 and 59 years old who had recovered from COVID-19. The CDR3 runs from the conserved cysteine through the conserved F or W. Each record gives: V gene, clone size, J gene, D gene, CDR3 length, CDR3 DNA, CDR3 protein. The D gene is left open where the match is weak. Clone size, where shown, is once, few, many, or a class for clones that have expanded.

TRBV6-2/TRBV6-3	NA	TRBJ2-4	TRBD1	17	TGTGCCAGCAGTTATCCCACAGGGGGCGCCTCCAAAAACATTCAGTACTTC	CASSYPTGGASKNIQYF
TRBV5-1	NA	TRBJ2-5	NA	14	TGCGCCAGCAGCTATGACCGGGTACAAGAGACCCAGTACTTC	CASSYDRVQETQYF
TRBV10-2	few	TRBJ1-5	TRBD1	17	TGCGCCAGCAGTCGGACAGGGGGCCTGTATAGCAATCAGCCCCAGCATTTT	CASSRTGGLYSNQPQHF
TRBV9	NA	TRBJ2-1	TRBD2	14	TGTGCCAGCAGCCCGGCGGGACTAGAGGATGAGCAGTTCTTC	CASSPAGLEDEQFF
TRBV20-1	NA	TRBJ2-7	NA	11	TGCAGTGCTAGTACGCTAGCGGAGCAGTACTTC	CSASTLAEQYF
TRBV19	NA	TRBJ1-1	NA	13	TGTGCCAGTAGCAGGACAGTGAACACTGAAGCTTTCTTT	CASSRTVNTEAFF
TRBV11-3	few	TRBJ2-1	TRBD1	14	TGTGCCAGCAGCCCCCGACAGGGCTACAATGAGCAGTTCTTC	CASSPRQGYNEQFF
TRBV5-1	once	TRBJ2-5	TRBD2	14	TGCGCCAGCAGCGAGGCGGGAGTCGTGGAGACCCAGTACTTC	CASSEAGVVETQYF
TRBV5-4	NA	TRBJ2-5	TRBD2	17	TGTGCCAGCCCCCCTGGGCGGGAGGGCCGCGGGCGAGAGACCCAGTACTTC	CASPPGREGRGRETQYF
TRBV6-1	NA	TRBJ2-3	TRBD2	17	TGTGCCAGCAGTGCCTTTAGCGGGGGCTTTAGCACAGATACGCAGTATTTT	CASSAFSGGFSTDTQYF
TRBV2	NA	TRBJ2-7	NA	11	TGTGCCAGCAGGGGACTCTACGAGCAGTACTTC	CASRGLYEQYF
TRBV28	NA	TRBJ1-1	NA	14	TGTGCCAGCAGTTTACTCGCAGGAGGTTTTGAAGCTTTCTTT	CASSLLAGGFEAFF
TRBV5-4	NA	TRBJ2-7	TRBD2	14	TGTGCCAGCAGCTCACTAGCGGGGGTCTACGAGCAGTACTTC	CASSSLAGVYEQYF
TRBV11-2	NA	TRBJ2-2	TRBD1	17	TGTGCCAGCAGCCCTACCCTAATGGGACAGCCAACCGGGGAGCTGTTTTTT	CASSPTLMGQPTGELFF
TRBV5-1	NA	TRBJ2-7	TRBD1	16	TGCGCCAGCAGCCCACGGCCGGGACAGGGAGCCTACGAGCAGTACTTC	CASSPRPGQGAYEQYF
TRBV7-3	NA	TRBJ1-1	NA	13	TGTGCCAGCAGCTTAGGGCAGAACACTGAAGCTTTCTTT	CASSLGQNTEAFF
TRBV6-6	NA	TRBJ2-3	TRBD1	14	TGTGCCAGCAGTTACGAGGGGGCCCCAGATACGCAGTATTTT	CASSYEGAPDTQYF
TRBV7-2	NA	TRBJ2-7	TRBD2	15	TGTGCCAGCAGCTCCCAAGGGGGACTAGGAGGCGAGCAGTACTTC	CASSSQGGLGGEQYF
TRBV5-1	once	TRBJ2-2	TRBD1	15	TGCGCCAGCACTTTGGGACAGGGGGTGGCCGGGGAGCTGTTTTTT	CASTLGQGVAGELFF
TRBV18	NA	TRBJ1-1	TRBD1	14	TGTGCCAGCTCACTGGACAGGGTGAACACTGAAGCTTTCTTT	CASSLDRVNTEAFF
TRBV20-1	NA	TRBJ1-4	NA	11	TGCAGTGCGAGTCAAAATGAAAAACTGTTTTTT	CSASQNEKLFF
TRBV5-8	NA	TRBJ2-1	TRBD2	17	TGTGCCAGCAGCTTGGCCTGGAGTAGCGGGAGGGGCAGTGAGCAGTTCTTC	CASSLAWSSGRGSEQFF
TRBV6-5	few	TRBJ2-1	NA	13	TGTGCCAGCAGCCACGACAGGTACAATGAGCAGTTCTTC	CASSHDRYNEQFF
TRBV5-1	once	TRBJ1-4	TRBD1	16	TGCGCCAGCAGTTCTGTCGTCGGGACAGGGAATGAAAAACTGTTTTTT	CASSSVVGTGNEKLFF
TRBV7-2	NA	TRBJ1-5	NA	15	TGTGCCAGCAGCTCTGGGGTCGGGGTGGGCCAGCCCCAGCATTTT	CASSSGVGVGQPQHF
TRBV6-5	NA	TRBJ1-3	NA	14	TGTGCCAGCAGTCCGAGAAGCTCTGGAAACACCATATATTTT	CASSPRSSGNTIYF
TRBV27	NA	TRBJ2-7	NA	14	TGTGCCAGCAGTTTAAGAGGGAGTAACAACGAGCAGTACTTC	CASSLRGSNNEQYF
TRBV20-1	NA	TRBJ1-1	TRBD1	15	TGCAGTGCTAGTGAGAACAGGGGTTTAAACACTGAAGCTTTCTTT	CSASENRGLNTEAFF
TRBV6-2/TRBV6-3	NA	TRBJ2-7	NA	14	TGTGCCAGCAGTTACTCTAGTAGCTCCTACGAGCAGTACTTC	CASSYSSSSYEQYF
TRBV12-3/TRBV12-4	NA	TRBJ1-5	NA	12	TGTGCCAGCAGTCCGGCGGATCAGCCCCAGCATTTT	CASSPADQPQHF
TRBV6-1	NA	TRBJ1-1	NA	16	TGTGCCAGCAGTGCAGCCTGGGGGGGAGGGGACACTGAAGCTTTCTTT	CASSAAWGGGDTEAFF
TRBV27	NA	TRBJ1-2	NA	12	TGTGCCAGCAAACAGGGAGGGAGAGGCTACACCTTC	CASKQGGRGYTF
TRBV29-1	NA	TRBJ2-1	TRBD1	14	TGCAGCGTTGGTGGGACAGGGGTCTACAATGAGCAGTTCTTC	CSVGGTGVYNEQFF
TRBV28	NA	TRBJ2-3	TRBD2	14	TGTGCCAGCAGTTTAGCGGGAGGCTCAGATACGCAGTATTTT	CASSLAGGSDTQYF
TRBV9	NA	TRBJ1-4	NA	16	TGTGCCAGCAGCGTCCCGACGGGACATATGAATGAAAAACTGTTTTTT	CASSVPTGHMNEKLFF
TRBV29-1	NA	TRBJ2-2	NA	14	TGCAGCGTTCTTCTAGACGGGAACACCGGGGAGCTGTTTTTT	CSVLLDGNTGELFF
TRBV7-9	once	TRBJ2-7	TRBD2	14	TGTGCCAGCAGCGCTAGCGGGACAACCTACGAGCAGTACTTC	CASSASGTTYEQYF
TRBV5-4	NA	TRBJ1-2	TRBD1	14	TGTGCCAGCAGTTTACAGGGGGCGAACTATGGCTACACCTTC	CASSLQGANYGYTF
TRBV11-2	NA	TRBJ2-1	TRBD2	16	TGTGCCAGCAGCTGGGGACTAGCGGGCTCCTACAATGAGCAGTTCTTC	CASSWGLAGSYNEQFF
TRBV24-1	once	TRBJ2-5	TRBD1	15	TGTGCCACCAGTGATCCGGACAGGTACCAAGAGACCCAGTACTTC	CATSDPDRYQETQYF
TRBV19	NA	TRBJ2-1	NA	14	TGTGCCACCGAACGGGGGAGCTCCTACAATGAGCAGTTCTTC	CATERGSSYNEQFF
TRBV2	NA	TRBJ2-3	NA	13	TGTGCCAGCAGACCGAGTAGCACAGATACGCAGTATTTT	CASRPSSTDTQYF
TRBV5-1	NA	TRBJ2-3	TRBD1	16	TGCGCCAGCACCAAGAGTGGGACAGGGGGGACAGATACGCAGTATTTT	CASTKSGTGGTDTQYF
TRBV24-1	once	TRBJ2-1	NA	15	TGTGCCACCAGTGATCCCCGGGTGGCCCTCAATGAGCAGTTCTTC	CATSDPRVALNEQFF
TRBV30	NA	TRBJ1-1	NA	15	TGTGCCTGGAGTGTGGCGTTGGCAGGGAACACTGAAGCTTTCTTT	CAWSVALAGNTEAFF
TRBV5-6	NA	TRBJ2-2	TRBD1	16	TGTGCCAGCAGCTTGGACAGGGGGGTGAACACCGGGGAGCTGTTTTTT	CASSLDRGVNTGELFF
TRBV29-1	NA	TRBJ2-1	TRBD2	12	TGCAGCGTTGCCGTAGCGGGGACGGGGCAGTTCTTC	CSVAVAGTGQFF
TRBV6-2/TRBV6-3	once	TRBJ1-4	TRBD1	16	TGTGCCAGCAGTTACTCCGCCGGGACAGGGGATGAAAAACTGTTTTTT	CASSYSAGTGDEKLFF
TRBV24-1	NA	TRBJ2-2	NA	16	TGTGCCACCAGTGCCCCACGGGGAGGGAACACCGGGGAGCTGTTTTTT	CATSAPRGGNTGELFF
TRBV18	NA	TRBJ1-5	TRBD1	15	TGTGCCAGCTCACCAAGGCAGGGGGCCGGTCAGCCCCAGCATTTT	CASSPRQGAGQPQHF
TRBV29-1	NA	TRBJ2-5	TRBD1	14	TGCAGCGTTGAAGTGGACAGGACTCAAGAGACCCAGTACTTC	CSVEVDRTQETQYF
TRBV7-2	NA	TRBJ2-1	TRBD2	15	TGTGCCAGCAGCTTCGGGAGGGTCGGTTACAATGAGCAGTTCTTC	CASSFGRVGYNEQFF
TRBV6-5	NA	TRBJ1-2	NA	13	TGTGCCAGCAGAGAGACTGCTAACTATGGCTACACCTTC	CASRETANYGYTF
TRBV23-1	NA	TRBJ2-1	TRBD2	20	TGCGCCAGCAGTCAATCCGAGGCTAGCGGGAGGTTTGTCTCCTACAATGAGCAGTTCTTC	CASSQSEASGRFVSYNEQFF
TRBV5-1	NA	TRBJ2-1	NA	13	TGCGCCAGCAGCTTTACAGGGGGGGGCGAGCAGTTCTTC	CASSFTGGGEQFF
TRBV19	NA	TRBJ1-1	NA	18	TGTGCCAGTAGTTCAGGCTCTGGTGCTGCCCCCATGAACACTGAAGCTTTCTTT	CASSSGSGAAPMNTEAFF
TRBV6-5	NA	TRBJ1-6	NA	16	TGTGCCAGCAGTTACTCGAGACAAGGGGGTAATTCACCCCTCCACTTT	CASSYSRQGGNSPLHF